This paragraph covers one T cell receptor beta chain sequence. What this receptor recognizes is not known. Qualities for individual bases were not recorded, and no much larger clone is one base off. These data come from a study of cytomegalovirus exposure and HLA in healthy donors (dated by TCRdb to between 2016 and 2019). General notes on the study: According to a later analysis, the approximately 120 validation repertoires were produced on the same platform as the 680 or so repertoires of the first cohort. The study combined high-throughput TCR immunosequencing, statistical association of individual TCRs with disease status, and machine learning to predict cytomegalovirus infection status. The study aimed to test whether signatures of past pathogen exposure could be identified by cataloging public T cell receptors. Along with the roughly 670-subject first cohort, a separate validation cohort of over a hundred different subjects was used. The investigation overall reported the following: In a later analysis, TCRs clustered in the first cohort were found to also tend to co-occur in the 120 or so validation repertoires, with approximately 95% of cluster scores above 0. The authors suggested that the approach could potentially be extended to other disease states and immunological phenotypes. The validation cohort had no HLA typing available for a later analysis, so co-occurrence within that cohort was assessed over all 120 or so repertoires. Most TCR sequences were observed very rarely across donors, whereas some public TCRs were present in many individuals. In vitro tests confirmed that a few of the cytomegalovirus-associated TCR beta chains recognize cytomegalovirus antigens. In both the original and validation cohorts, the classifier was reported to diagnose cytomegalovirus status with high specificity and sensitivity. In the study, about 150 TCR beta chains were listed as associated with cytomegalovirus.

Relative to germline, V is 3 bases shorter and J is 1 base shorter, with 17 bases between their ends. According to the germline V gene, CDR1 reads SGDLS and CDR2 reads YYNGEE. The CDR3 runs 18 amino acids, cysteine and phenylalanine included. Just the 54-base CDR3 DNA is kept, in frame starting at base 1. The library came from the immunoSEQ multiplex PCR assay. In the source study's methods: A statistical classification framework was built for diagnosing cytomegalovirus status from the catalog of TCR beta chain sequences. TCRdb re-hosts the immuneACCESS table, in-frame sequences only. Its copies lack some clones; in the studies checked, an unresolved V gene accounts for under half of them, and the cause for the rest is not known. V, J and clone size derive from that table, while D and trimming were established from the DNA sequence. A total of about 160,000 clones appear in this sample, about 96% of them only once. In total, the top ten clones hold 0.89% of the sample.

The donors belonged to the validation cohort of about 120 subjects, which was separate from the roughly 700-subject first cohort. The rearrangement combines TRBV9 with TRBJ2-6; TRBD1 is possibly the D segment (6 matching bases). Source material: PBMCs. The source is a woman between 18 and 29 years old in good health and CMV-seronegative. At the DNA level, the sequence is TGTGCCAGCAGCGAACGACAGGACACGAATTCTGGGGCCAACGTCCTGACTTTC. Its coded protein is CASSERQDTNSGANVLTF.